These T cell receptor beta chains were read from a single sample in a study of T cells after yellow fever vaccination. From the 5' RACE reads, TCRdb called clonotypes with MiXCR, one entry per CDR3 protein. The table shows about 240,000 distinct CDR3 sequences, with about 3.7% occurring only once. Sequencing used PBMCs, obtained 15 days after the yellow fever booster vaccination. These receptor sequences come from a man between 18 and 29 years old who received the YFV17D yellow fever vaccine. Each CDR3 is given with its conserved first and last residue. A D gene is named only where the DNA matches it firmly. Size tells how often a clone was seen (once, few, many) or the class of an expanded clone, and some rows leave it out.

CDR3 protein	CDR3 DNA	V gene	J gene	D gene	clone size
CASSGLAYNEQFF	TGTGCCAGCAGCGGGTTGGCATACAATGAGCAGTTCTTC	TRBV6-2/TRBV6-3	TRBJ2-1	.	many
CASSPTGGQPQHF	TGTGCCAGCAGTCCGACAGGGGGTCAGCCCCAGCATTTT	TRBV12-3/TRBV12-4	TRBJ1-5	TRBD1	many
CASSQRWVGGDTQYF	TGCGCCAGCAGCCAACGGTGGGTTGGAGGGGATACGCAGTATTTT	TRBV4-1	TRBJ2-3	.	many
CASSVEQETQYF	TGTGCCAGCAGCGTAGAGCAAGAGACCCAGTACTTC	TRBV9	TRBJ2-5	.	many
CSARVFETQYF	TGCAGTGCTAGGGTTTTTGAGACCCAGTACTTC	TRBV20-1	TRBJ2-5	.	many
CASSPRLGTRHEQFF	TGTGCCAGCAGCCCCCGACTGGGAACTCGGCATGAGCAGTTCTTC	TRBV9	TRBJ2-1	.	many
CASSQEYLAGGADF	TGCGCCAGCAGCCAAGAATACCTAGCGGGGGGAGCGGACTTC	TRBV4-1	TRBJ2-4	TRBD2	many
CASSLFRLNEQFF	TGTGCCAGCAGTTTATTTAGGTTGAATGAGCAGTTCTTC	TRBV12-3/TRBV12-4	TRBJ2-1	.	many
CASSLAWETQYF	TGTGCCAGCAGCTTAGCCTGGGAGACCCAGTACTTC	TRBV11-2	TRBJ2-5	.	many
CASSHRRGGEVADTQYF	TGTGCCAGCAGCCACCGAAGGGGGGGAGAAGTGGCAGATACGCAGTATTTT	TRBV4-2	TRBJ2-3	.	many
CASSQDLSPEGNYGYTF	TGCGCCAGCAGCCAAGATCTTTCCCCCGAGGGGAACTATGGCTACACCTTC	TRBV4-3	TRBJ1-2	.	many
CSVGGKNTDTQYF	TGCAGCGTTGGGGGGAAGAACACAGATACGCAGTATTTT	TRBV29-1	TRBJ2-3	.	many
CAISPTSGGNTGELFF	TGTGCCATCAGCCCTACTAGCGGGGGAAACACCGGGGAGCTGTTTTTT	TRBV10-3	TRBJ2-2	TRBD2	many
CASSERAGDSNQPQHF	TGTGCCAGCAGTGAGCGGGCTGGTGATAGCAATCAGCCCCAGCATTTT	TRBV2	TRBJ1-5	.	many
CASSLGDRVGTDTQYF	TGCGCCAGCAGCTTGGGGGACAGGGTCGGGACAGATACGCAGTATTTT	TRBV5-1	TRBJ2-3	TRBD1	many
CASSLGQMNTEAFF	TGTGCCAGCAGCTTGGGACAGATGAACACTGAAGCTTTCTTT	TRBV5-6	TRBJ1-1	.	many
CASSSRRENEQFF	TGTGCCAGCAGCTCCAGGCGGGAGAATGAGCAGTTCTTC	TRBV7-2	TRBJ2-1	TRBD2	many
CASSGHGTLPNNEQFF	TGTGCCAGCAGCGGGCATGGCACCTTACCTAACAATGAGCAGTTCTTC	TRBV5-4	TRBJ2-1	.	many
CASSSGQSTYGYTF	TGTGCCAGCAGTTCGGGACAGAGCACCTATGGCTACACCTTC	TRBV6-5	TRBJ1-2	TRBD1	.
CSARDSGNQPQHF	TGCAGTGCTAGAGACAGCGGAAATCAGCCCCAGCATTTT	TRBV20-1	TRBJ1-5	.	many
CASSQVARTDTQYF	TGCGCCAGCAGCCAAGTGGCCCGGACAGATACGCAGTATTTT	TRBV4-3	TRBJ2-3	.	many
CASSLGGTEETQYF	TGCGCCAGCAGCTTGGGCGGGACAGAAGAGACCCAGTACTTC	TRBV5-1	TRBJ2-5	.	many
CSALGRGSDYGYTF	TGCAGTGCTCTTGGAAGGGGATCCGATTATGGCTACACCTTC	TRBV20-1	TRBJ1-2	.	many
CASSLSPTDTHHEQFF	TGCGCCAGCAGCTTGTCCCCGACGGATACCCATCATGAGCAGTTCTTC	TRBV5-1	TRBJ2-1	.	many
CASSPEGGYTF	TGTGCCAGCAGCCCCGAGGGTGGCTACACCTTC	TRBV7-9	TRBJ1-2	.	many
CASSLGLRAEAFF	TGTGCCAGCAGTCTGGGACTCAGGGCTGAAGCTTTCTTT	TRBV27	TRBJ1-1	.	many
CASSRQLFTDTQYF	TGTGCCAGCAGCCGACAACTTTTCACAGATACGCAGTATTTT	TRBV5-6	TRBJ2-3	.	many
CASSPRGFRAFF	TGCGCCAGCAGCCCCAGGGGGTTTAGGGCTTTCTTT	TRBV10-2	TRBJ1-1	TRBD1	many
CASSLEQGLPLHF	TGTGCCAGCAGCTTAGAACAGGGGCTACCCCTCCACTTT	TRBV7-2	TRBJ1-6	TRBD1	many
CASSLSGHASGGQTQYF	TGCGCCAGCAGCTTGTCGGGTCACGCTAGCGGGGGACAGACCCAGTACTTC	TRBV5-1	TRBJ2-5	TRBD2	many
CASSRAGPGRYTGELFF	TGTGCCAGCAGCCGGGCTGGGCCAGGCCGCTACACCGGGGAGCTGTTTTTT	TRBV5-4	TRBJ2-2	.	few
CASSELSGPEGDEQFF	TGTGCCAGCAGTGAACTCAGCGGGCCTGAAGGGGATGAGCAGTTCTTC	TRBV6-1	TRBJ2-1	.	many
CASGSSGQGYTDTQYF	TGTGCTAGTGGTTCGTCTGGACAGGGATACACAGATACGCAGTATTTT	TRBV12-5	TRBJ2-3	TRBD1	many
CASSFDRGANTEAFF	TGTGCCAGCAGTTTCGACAGGGGTGCGAACACTGAAGCTTTCTTT	TRBV6-5	TRBJ1-1	TRBD1	many
CASSLGTSTEAFF	TGTGCCAGCAGCTTGGGAACGAGTACTGAAGCTTTCTTT	TRBV7-3	TRBJ1-1	.	many
CASSLGTGPYEQYF	TGTGCCAGCAGCTTAGGGACAGGGCCCTACGAGCAGTACTTC	TRBV7-8	TRBJ2-7	TRBD1	many